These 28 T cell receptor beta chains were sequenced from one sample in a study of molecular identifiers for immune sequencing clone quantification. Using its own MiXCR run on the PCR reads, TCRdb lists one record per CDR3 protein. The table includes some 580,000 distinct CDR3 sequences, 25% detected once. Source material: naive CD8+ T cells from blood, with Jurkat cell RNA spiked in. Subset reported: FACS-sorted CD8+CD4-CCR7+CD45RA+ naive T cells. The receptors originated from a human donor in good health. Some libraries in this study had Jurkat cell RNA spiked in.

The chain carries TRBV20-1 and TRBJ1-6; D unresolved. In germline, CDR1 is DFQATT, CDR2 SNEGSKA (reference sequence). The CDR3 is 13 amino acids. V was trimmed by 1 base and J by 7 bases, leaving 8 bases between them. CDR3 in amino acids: CSARGLQNSPLHF. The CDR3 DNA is TGCAGTGCTAGAGGTCTTCAGAATTCACCCCTCCACTTT.

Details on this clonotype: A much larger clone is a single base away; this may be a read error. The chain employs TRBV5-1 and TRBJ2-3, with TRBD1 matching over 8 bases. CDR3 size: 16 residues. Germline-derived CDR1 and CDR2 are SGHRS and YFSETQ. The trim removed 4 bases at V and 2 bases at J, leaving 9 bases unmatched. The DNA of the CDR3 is TGCGCCAGCAGCCCACAGGACAGGGAAAACACAGATACGCAGTATTTT. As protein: CASSPQDRENTDTQYF. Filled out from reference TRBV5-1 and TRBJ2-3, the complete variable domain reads KAGVTQTPRYLIKTRGQQVTLSCSPISGHRSVSWYQQTPGQGLQFLFEYFSETQRNKGNFPGRFSGRQFSNSRSEMNVSTLELGDSALYLCASSPQDRENTDTQYFGPGTRLTVL.

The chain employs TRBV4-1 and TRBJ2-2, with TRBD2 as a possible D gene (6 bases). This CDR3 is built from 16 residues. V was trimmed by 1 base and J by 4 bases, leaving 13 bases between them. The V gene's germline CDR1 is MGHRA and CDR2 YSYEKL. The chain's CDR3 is CASSQVSGVSTGELFF. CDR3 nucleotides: TGCGCCAGCAGCCAAGTTTCGGGGGTCTCCACCGGGGAGCTGTTTTTT.

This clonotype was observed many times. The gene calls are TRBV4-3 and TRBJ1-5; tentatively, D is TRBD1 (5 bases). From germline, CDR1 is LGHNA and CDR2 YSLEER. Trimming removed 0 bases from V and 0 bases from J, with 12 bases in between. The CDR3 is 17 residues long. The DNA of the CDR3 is TGCGCCAGCAGCCAAGATTCGGCAGGGTATAGCAATCAGCCCCAGCATTTT. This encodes CASSQDSAGYSNQPQHF.

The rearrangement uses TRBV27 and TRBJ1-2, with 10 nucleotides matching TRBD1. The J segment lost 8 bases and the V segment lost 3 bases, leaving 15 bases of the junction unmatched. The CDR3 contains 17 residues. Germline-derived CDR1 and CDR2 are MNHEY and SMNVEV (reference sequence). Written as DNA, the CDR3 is TGTGCCAGCAGTTTTCTCCCATTCCCCGGGACAGGGGACGGCTACACCTTC. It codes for CASSFLPFPGTGDGYTF.

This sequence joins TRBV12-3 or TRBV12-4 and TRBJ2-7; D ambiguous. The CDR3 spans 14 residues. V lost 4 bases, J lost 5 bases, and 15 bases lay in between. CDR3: CASSSVGLSNEQYF. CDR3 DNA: TGTGCCAGCAGTTCAGTCGGGCTCTCTAACGAGCAGTACTTC.

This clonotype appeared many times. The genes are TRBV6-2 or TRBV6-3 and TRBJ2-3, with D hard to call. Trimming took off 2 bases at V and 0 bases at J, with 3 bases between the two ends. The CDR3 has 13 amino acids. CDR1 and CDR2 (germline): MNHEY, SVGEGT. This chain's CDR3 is CASSYISTDTQYF. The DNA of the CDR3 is TGTGCCAGCAGTTACATCAGCACAGATACGCAGTATTTT.

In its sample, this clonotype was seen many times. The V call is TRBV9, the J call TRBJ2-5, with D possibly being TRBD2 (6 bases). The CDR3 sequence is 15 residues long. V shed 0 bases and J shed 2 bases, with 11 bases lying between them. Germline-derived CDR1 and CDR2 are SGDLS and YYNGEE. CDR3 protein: CASSVVGAGQETQYF. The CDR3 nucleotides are TGTGCCAGCAGCGTAGTAGGGGCGGGGCAAGAGACCCAGTACTTC.

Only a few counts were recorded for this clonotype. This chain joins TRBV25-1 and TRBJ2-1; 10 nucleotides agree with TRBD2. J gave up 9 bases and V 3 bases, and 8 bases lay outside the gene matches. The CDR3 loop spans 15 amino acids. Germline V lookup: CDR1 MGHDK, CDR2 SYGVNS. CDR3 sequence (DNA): TGTGCCAGCAGTGAGAATTTAGCGGGAGGCGTTGAGCAGTTCTTC. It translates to CASSENLAGGVEQFF.

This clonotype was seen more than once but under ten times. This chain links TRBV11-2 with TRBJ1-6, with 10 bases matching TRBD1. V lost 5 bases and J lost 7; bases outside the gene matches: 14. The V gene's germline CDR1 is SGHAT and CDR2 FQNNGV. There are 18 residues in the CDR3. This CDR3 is CASSPGTGAGLSNSPLHF. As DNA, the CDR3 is TGTGCCAGCAGCCCCGGGACAGGGGCCGGACTATCGAATTCACCCCTCCACTTT.

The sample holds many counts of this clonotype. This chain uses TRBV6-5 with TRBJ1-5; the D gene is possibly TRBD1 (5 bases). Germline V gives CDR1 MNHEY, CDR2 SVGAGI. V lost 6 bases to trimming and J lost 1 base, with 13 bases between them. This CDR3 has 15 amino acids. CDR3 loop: CASSPGPGSNQPQHF. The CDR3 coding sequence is TGTGCCAGCAGCCCAGGGCCGGGGAGCAATCAGCCCCAGCATTTT.

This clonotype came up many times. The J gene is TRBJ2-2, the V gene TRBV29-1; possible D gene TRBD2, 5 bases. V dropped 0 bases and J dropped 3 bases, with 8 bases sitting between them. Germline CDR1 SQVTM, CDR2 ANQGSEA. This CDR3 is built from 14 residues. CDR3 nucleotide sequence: TGCAGCGTTGAAGACGGGGAGTACACCGGGGAGCTGTTTTTT. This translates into CSVEDGEYTGELFF.

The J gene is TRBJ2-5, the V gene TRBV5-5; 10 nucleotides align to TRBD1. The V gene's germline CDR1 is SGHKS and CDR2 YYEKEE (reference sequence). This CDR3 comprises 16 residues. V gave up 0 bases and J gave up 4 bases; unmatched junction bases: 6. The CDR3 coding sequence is TGTGCCAGCAGCTTGGGGACAGGGGGATTTGGAGAGACCCAGTACTTC. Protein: CASSLGTGGFGETQYF. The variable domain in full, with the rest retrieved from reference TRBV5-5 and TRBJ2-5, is DAGVTQSPTHLIKTRGQQVTLRCSPISGHKSVSWYQQVLGQGPQFIFQYYEKEERGRGNFPDRFSARQFPNYSSELNVNALLLGDSALYLCASSLGTGGFGETQYFGPGTRLLVL.

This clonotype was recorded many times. The CDR3 spells CASSLGHRSYEQYF. CDR3 DNA sequence: TGTGCCAGCAGCTTAGGACACCGGTCCTACGAGCAGTACTTC. V gene TRBV5-4 combines with J gene TRBJ2-7; weak D call: TRBD1 (5 bases). Trimming cost V 2 bases and J 1 base, with 10 bases left between them. The CDR3 runs 14 residues. CDR1 and CDR2 from the germline V gene are SGHNT and YYREEE (reference sequence).

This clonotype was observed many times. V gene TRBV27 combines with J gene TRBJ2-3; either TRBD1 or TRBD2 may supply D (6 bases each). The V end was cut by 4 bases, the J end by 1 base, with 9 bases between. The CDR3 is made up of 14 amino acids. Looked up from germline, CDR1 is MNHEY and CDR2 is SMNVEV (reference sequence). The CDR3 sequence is CASSYREGTDTQYF. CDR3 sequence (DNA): TGTGCCAGCAGTTACAGGGAGGGCACAGATACGCAGTATTTT.

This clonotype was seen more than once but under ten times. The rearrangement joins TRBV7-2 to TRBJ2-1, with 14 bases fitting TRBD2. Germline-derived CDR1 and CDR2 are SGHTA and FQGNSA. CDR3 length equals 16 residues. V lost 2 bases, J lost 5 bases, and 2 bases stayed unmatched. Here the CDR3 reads CASSLWGLAGDNEQFF. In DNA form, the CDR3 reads TGTGCCAGCAGCTTATGGGGACTAGCGGGAGACAATGAGCAGTTCTTC. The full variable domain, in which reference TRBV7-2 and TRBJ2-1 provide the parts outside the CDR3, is GAGVSQSPSNKVTEKGKDVELRCDPISGHTALYWYRQSLGQGLEFLIYFQGNSAPDKSGLPSDRFSAERTGGSVSTLTIQRTQQEDSAVYLCASSLWGLAGDNEQFFGPGTRLTVL.

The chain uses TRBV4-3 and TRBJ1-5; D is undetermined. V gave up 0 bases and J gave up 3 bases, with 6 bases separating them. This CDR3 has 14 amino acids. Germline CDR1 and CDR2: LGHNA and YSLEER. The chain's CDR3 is CASSQDFDNQPQHF. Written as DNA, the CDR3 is TGCGCCAGCAGCCAAGATTTCGACAATCAGCCCCAGCATTTT.

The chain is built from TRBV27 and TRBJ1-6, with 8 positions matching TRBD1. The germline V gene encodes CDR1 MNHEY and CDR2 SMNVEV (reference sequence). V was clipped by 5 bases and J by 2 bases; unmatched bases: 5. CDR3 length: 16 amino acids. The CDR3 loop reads CASSMTGVAYNSPLHF. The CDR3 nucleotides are TGTGCCAGCAGTATGACAGGGGTTGCCTATAATTCACCCCTCCACTTT.

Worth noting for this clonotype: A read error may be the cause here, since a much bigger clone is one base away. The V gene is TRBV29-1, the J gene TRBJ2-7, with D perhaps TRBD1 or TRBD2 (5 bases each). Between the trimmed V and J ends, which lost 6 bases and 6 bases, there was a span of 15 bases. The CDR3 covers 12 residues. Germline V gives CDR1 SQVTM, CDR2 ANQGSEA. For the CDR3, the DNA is TGCAGCGTGGGACCATCGAGGGTCGAGCAGTACTTC. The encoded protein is CSVGPSRVEQYF.

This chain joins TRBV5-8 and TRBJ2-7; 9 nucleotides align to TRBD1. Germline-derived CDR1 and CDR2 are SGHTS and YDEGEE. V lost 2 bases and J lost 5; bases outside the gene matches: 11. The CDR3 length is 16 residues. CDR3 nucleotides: TGTGCCAGCAGCTTTTTTCCAGGACAGGGGTCGGACGAGCAGTACTTC. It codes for CASSFFPGQGSDEQYF.

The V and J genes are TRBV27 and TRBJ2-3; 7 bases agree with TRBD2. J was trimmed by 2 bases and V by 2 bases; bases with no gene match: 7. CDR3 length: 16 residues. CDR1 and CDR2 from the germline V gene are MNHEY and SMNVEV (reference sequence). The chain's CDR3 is CASSLVWRELTDTQYF. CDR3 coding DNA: TGTGCCAGCAGTTTAGTCTGGCGGGAGCTCACAGATACGCAGTATTTT.

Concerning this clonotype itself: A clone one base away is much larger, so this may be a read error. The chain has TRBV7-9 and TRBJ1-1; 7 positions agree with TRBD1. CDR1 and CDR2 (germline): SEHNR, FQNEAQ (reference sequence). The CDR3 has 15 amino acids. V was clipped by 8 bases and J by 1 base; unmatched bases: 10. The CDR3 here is CASRPNRGTNTEAFF. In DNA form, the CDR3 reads TGTGCCAGCCGTCCCAACAGGGGAACGAACACTGAAGCTTTCTTT.

CDR3 sequence: CASSTLKTAAGQPQHF. CDR3 bases: TGTGCCAGCAGCACACTTAAGACAGCCGCCGGGCAGCCCCAGCATTTT. This chain uses TRBV21-1 with TRBJ1-5; TRBD1 was called by the table and not checked on the DNA. TRBV21-1 is a pseudogene segment. The CDR3 is 16 amino acids.

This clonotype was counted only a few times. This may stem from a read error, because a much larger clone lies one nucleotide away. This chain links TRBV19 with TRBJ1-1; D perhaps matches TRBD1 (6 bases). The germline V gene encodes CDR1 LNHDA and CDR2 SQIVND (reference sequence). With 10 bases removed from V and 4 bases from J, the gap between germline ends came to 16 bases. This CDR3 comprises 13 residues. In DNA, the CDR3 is TGTGCCACCTCCCGGACAGTGAGCACTGAAGCTTTCTTT. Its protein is CATSRTVSTEAFF.

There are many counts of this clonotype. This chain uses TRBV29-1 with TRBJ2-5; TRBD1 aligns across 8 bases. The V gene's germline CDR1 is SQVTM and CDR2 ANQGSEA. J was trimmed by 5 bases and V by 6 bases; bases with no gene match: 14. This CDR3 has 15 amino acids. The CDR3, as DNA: TGCAGCGTGAACGGACAGGGCGGATTCGGGGAGACCCAGTACTTC. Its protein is CSVNGQGGFGETQYF.

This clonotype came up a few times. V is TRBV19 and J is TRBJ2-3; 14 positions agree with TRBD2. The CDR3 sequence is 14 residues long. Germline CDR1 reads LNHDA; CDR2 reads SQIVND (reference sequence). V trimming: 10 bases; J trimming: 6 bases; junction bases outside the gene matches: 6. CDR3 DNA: TGTGCCACCCGACTAGCGGGGGGGCCGGATACGCAGTATTTT. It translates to CATRLAGGPDTQYF.

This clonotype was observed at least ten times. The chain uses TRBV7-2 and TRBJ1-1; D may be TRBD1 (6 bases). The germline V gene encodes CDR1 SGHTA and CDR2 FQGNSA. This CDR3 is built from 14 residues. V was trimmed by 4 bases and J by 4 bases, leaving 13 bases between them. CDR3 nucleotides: TGTGCCAGCAGCTACGACAGGAGCGGCACTGAAGCTTTCTTT. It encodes CASSYDRSGTEAFF.

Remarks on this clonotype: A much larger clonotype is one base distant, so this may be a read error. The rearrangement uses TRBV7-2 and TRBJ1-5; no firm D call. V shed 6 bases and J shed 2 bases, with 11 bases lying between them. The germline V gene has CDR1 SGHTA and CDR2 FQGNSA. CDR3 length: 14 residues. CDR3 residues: CASSSQLGNQPQHF. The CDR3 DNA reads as TGTGCCAGCAGTTCTCAACTCGGCAATCAGCCCCAGCATTTT. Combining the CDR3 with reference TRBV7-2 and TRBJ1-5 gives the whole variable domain GAGVSQSPSNKVTEKGKDVELRCDPISGHTALYWYRQSLGQGLEFLIYFQGNSAPDKSGLPSDRFSAERTGGSVSTLTIQRTQQEDSAVYLCASSSQLGNQPQHFGDGTRLSIL.